This entry is about one T cell receptor (beta chain). Study processing details: The assay estimated nucleated cells by amplifying reference gene primers. Data came from immunoSEQ multiplex PCR; TCRdb stores just in-frame clones and leaves some out. The V and J calls and clone size are taken from that table; D and trimming were inferred from the DNA. The repertoire includes 150,000 or so clones, about 79% of them detected once, and around 3% sits in the top ten. This sample was taken from a study of blood T cell repertoires in COVID-19. Study details: Material from acute and convalescent COVID-19 was sourced from the United States, Italy and Spain. From T cells, B-cell-depleted T cells, or PBMCs came the material, which was cDNA or gDNA.

With 8 bases removed from V and 0 bases from J, the gap between germline ends came to 8 bases. This CDR3 has 11 amino acids. The V gene's germline CDR1 is DFQATT and CDR2 SNEGSKA (reference sequence). The source material was peripheral blood. This sequence originates from a woman at least 80 years old with acute or convalescent COVID-19. V and J are TRBV20-1 and TRBJ2-7; D remains ambiguous. CDR3 sequence (DNA): TGCAGTCCGGGTCGCTCCTACGAGCAGTACTTC. Translating gives CSPGRSYEQYF.